This T cell receptor beta chain appears in the sequencing data of a study of T cell changes during pregnancy in multiple sclerosis. To note about this clone: The same CDR3 arises from other DNA sequences in this sample as well.

In germline, CDR1 is LGHNA, CDR2 YNFKEQ. This CDR3 comprises 15 residues. The ends lost 4 bases at V and 13 bases at J; junction bases unmatched: 11. This table comes from immunoSEQ multiplex PCR, and its TCRdb copy is limited to in-frame clones, with some not included. The sample comprises some 60,000 clones, about 92% of which are singletons, and around 0.93% rests with the top ten. Source: peripheral blood, taken in the first trimester of pregnancy. This sequence originates from a female donor with multiple sclerosis, enrolled in a pregnancy study. J is TRBJ2-1 and V is TRBV4-2; the match to TRBD2 covers 12 bases. CDR3 in DNA: TGTGCCAGCAGCCCTGTCCCCCTAGCGGGGGGGTTACAGTTCTTC. Residues: CASSPVPLAGGLQFF.